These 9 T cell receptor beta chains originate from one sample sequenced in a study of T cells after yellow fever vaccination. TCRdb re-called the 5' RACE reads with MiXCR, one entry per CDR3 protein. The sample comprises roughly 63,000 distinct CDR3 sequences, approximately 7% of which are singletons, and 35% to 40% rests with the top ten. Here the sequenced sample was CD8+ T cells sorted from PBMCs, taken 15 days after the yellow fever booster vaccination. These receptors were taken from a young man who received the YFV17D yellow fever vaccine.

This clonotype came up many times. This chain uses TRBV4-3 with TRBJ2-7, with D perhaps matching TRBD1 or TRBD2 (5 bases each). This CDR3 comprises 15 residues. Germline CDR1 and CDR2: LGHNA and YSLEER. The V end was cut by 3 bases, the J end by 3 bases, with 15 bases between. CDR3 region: CASSQAIGTYYEQYF. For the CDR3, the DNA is TGCGCCAGCAGCCAGGCCATAGGGACGTACTACGAGCAGTACTTC.

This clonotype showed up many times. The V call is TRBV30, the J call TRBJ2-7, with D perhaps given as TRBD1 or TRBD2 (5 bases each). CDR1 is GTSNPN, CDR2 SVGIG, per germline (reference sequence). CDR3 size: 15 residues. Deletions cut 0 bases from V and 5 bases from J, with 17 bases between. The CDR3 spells CAWSVVGDPQDEQYF. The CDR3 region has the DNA TGTGCCTGGAGTGTAGTCGGGGACCCTCAAGACGAGCAGTACTTC.

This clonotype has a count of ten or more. The DNA for the CDR3 is TGTGCCAGCAGCCTCCGGGACATTAACACTGAAGCTTTCTTT. It specifies CASSLRDINTEAFF. The chain carries TRBV7-9 and TRBJ1-1; maybe TRBD1 (6 bases). The CDR3 runs to 14 residues. The germline gives CDR1 SEHNR, CDR2 FQNEAQ (reference sequence). V lost 5 bases to trimming and J lost 2 bases, with 12 bases between them. The entire variable domain, with the rest obtained from reference TRBV7-9 and TRBJ1-1, is as follows: DTGVSQNPRHKITKRGQNVTFRCDPISEHNRLYWYRQTLGQGPEFLTYFQNEAQLEKSRLLSDRFSAERPKGSFSTLEIQRTEQGDSAMYLCASSLRDINTEAFFGQGTRLTVV.

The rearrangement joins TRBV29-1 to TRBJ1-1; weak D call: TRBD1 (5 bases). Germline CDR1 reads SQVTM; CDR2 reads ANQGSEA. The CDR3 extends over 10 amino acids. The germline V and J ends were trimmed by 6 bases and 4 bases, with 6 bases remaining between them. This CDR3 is CSVGVTEAFF. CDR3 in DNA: TGCAGCGTGGGGGTCACTGAAGCTTTCTTT.

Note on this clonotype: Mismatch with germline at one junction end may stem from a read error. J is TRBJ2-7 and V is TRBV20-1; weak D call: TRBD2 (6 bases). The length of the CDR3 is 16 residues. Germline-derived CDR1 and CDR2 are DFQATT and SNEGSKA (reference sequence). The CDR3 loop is CCAGRLGGKNSYEQYF. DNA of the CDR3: TGCTGTGCTGGGAGGTTGGGCGGTAAAAATTCCTACGAGCAGTACTTC.

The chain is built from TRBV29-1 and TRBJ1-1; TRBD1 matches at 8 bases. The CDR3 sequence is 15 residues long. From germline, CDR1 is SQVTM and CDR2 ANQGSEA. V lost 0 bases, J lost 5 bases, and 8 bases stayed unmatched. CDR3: CSVEDGPTGATEAFF. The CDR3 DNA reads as TGCAGCGTTGAAGATGGCCCGACAGGGGCGACTGAAGCTTTCTTT.

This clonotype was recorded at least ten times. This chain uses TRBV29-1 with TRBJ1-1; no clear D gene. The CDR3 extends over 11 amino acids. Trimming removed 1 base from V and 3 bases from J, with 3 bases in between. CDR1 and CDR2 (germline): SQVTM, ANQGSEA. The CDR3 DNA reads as TGCAGCGTTGAAGGAGACACTGAAGCTTTCTTT. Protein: CSVEGDTEAFF. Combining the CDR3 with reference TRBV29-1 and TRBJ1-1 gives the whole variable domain SAVISQKPSRDICQRGTSLTIQCQVDSQVTMMFWYRQQPGQSLTLIATANQGSEATYESGFVIDKFPISRPNLTFSTLTVSNMSPEDSSIYLCSVEGDTEAFFGQGTRLTVV.

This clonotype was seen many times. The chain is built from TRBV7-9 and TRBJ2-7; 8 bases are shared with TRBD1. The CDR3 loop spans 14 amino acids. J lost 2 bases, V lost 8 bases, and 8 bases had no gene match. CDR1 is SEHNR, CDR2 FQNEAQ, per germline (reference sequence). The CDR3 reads CASAPGQDPYEQYF. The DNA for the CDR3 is TGTGCCAGCGCCCCGGGACAGGACCCCTACGAGCAGTACTTC. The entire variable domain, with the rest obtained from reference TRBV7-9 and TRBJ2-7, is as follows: DTGVSQNPRHKITKRGQNVTFRCDPISEHNRLYWYRQTLGQGPEFLTYFQNEAQLEKSRLLSDRFSAERPKGSFSTLEIQRTEQGDSAMYLCASAPGQDPYEQYFGPGTRLTVT.

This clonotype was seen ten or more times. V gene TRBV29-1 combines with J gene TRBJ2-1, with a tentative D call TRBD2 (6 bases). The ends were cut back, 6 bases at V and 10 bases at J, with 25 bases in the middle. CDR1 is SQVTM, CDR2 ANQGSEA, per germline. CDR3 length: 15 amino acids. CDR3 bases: TGCAGCGTGGGGCTGGGACTGGGCCCCTTGCAGGAGCAGTTCTTC. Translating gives CSVGLGLGPLQEQFF.